This TCR beta chain came from a study of breast tumors, draining lymph nodes, adjacent tissues. The CDR3 is 13 residues long. The V end was cut by 3 bases, the J end by 8 bases, with 13 bases between. Samples came from axillary lymph nodes draining the breast cancer. TCRdb used MiXCR to reprocess the multiplex PCR reads, holding one entry per CDR3 protein. The repertoire holds approximately 190,000 distinct CDR3 sequences, with around 29% as singletons. The source material was axillary lymph node tissue. This TCR derives from a female donor with breast cancer. Some clones in this sample may be carry-over from other donors' samples. The chain recombines TRBV12-3 or TRBV12-4 with TRBJ1-1; D ambiguous. CDR3 protein: CASSLGNIAEAFF. DNA of the CDR3: TGTGCCAGCAGTTTGGGCAACATCGCGGAAGCTTTCTTT.